The TCR beta chain described here comes from a study of blood T cells in healthy people across ages. Study-wide results and limits: More naive CD4+ cells and higher diversity were found in long-lived than in aged donors.

This clonotype was observed a handful of times. Its antigen is unknown. A second PCR of 7 to 11 cycles used a sample-barcoded 5' primer and a J-beta primer mix. Via MiXCR, TCRdb re-called the 5' RACE reads, giving one row per CDR3 protein. The sample holds 800,000 to 950,000 distinct CDR3 sequences, 45% to 50% seen once. Deletions cut 3 bases from V and 3 bases from J, with 15 bases between. The CDR3 runs to 16 residues. Per germline, CDR1 SGHTA and CDR2 FQGNSA. The sample was blood. This TCR was sampled from a young man in good health. This chain links TRBV7-2 with TRBJ1-5; possibly TRBD1 for D (6 bases). The CDR3 spells CASSFDGGPDNQPQHF. The CDR3 DNA sequence: TGTGCCAGCAGCTTCGACGGGGGGCCGGACAATCAGCCCCAGCATTTT.